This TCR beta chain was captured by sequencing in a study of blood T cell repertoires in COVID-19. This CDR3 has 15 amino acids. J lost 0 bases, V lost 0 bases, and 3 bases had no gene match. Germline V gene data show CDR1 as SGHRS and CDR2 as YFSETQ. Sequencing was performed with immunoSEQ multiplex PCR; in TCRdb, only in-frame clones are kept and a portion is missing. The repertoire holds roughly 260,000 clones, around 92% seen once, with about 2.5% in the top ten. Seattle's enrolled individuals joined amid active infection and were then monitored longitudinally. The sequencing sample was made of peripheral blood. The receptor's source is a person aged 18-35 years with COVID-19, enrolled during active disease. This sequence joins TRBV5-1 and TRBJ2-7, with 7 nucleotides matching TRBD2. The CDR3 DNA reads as TGCGCCAGCAGCTTGGAAGCGGGGTACTCCTACGAGCAGTACTTC. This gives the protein CASSLEAGYSYEQYF.